The 11 T cell receptor beta chains below were found in one sample sequenced in a study of shared clonotypes between healthy human individuals. The protocol was immunoSEQ multiplex PCR, while the TCRdb copy is restricted to in-frame clones and leaves out a portion. This table has 550,000 to 800,000 clones, roughly 91% appearing once. Sequenced: memory CD8+ T cells from PBMCs. The subset denotes: CD45RO+ cells pooled with CCR7-negative TemRA cells. These receptors were obtained from a man aged 18 to 29 in good health. Some clones in this sample may be carry-over from other donors' samples.

This rearrangement joins TRBV27 to TRBJ2-7; 11 bases are a match to TRBD2. The CDR3 contains 13 residues. CDR1 and CDR2 from the germline V gene are MNHEY and SMNVEV (reference sequence). After removal of 6 bases from V and 6 bases from J, the junction contained 4 bases not matched to a gene. The CDR3 DNA is TGTGCCAGCAGGACTAGCGGGACCCTCGAGCAGTACTTC. Protein: CASRTSGTLEQYF.

The rearrangement joins TRBV4-1 to TRBJ2-7; perhaps TRBD2 as D (7 bases). CDR1 and CDR2 (germline): MGHRA, YSYEKL. Trimming took 3 bases from V and 7 from J, leaving 22 bases between them. This CDR3 is built from 16 residues. Here the CDR3 reads CASSQNPGQKAGEQYF. The CDR3, as DNA: TGCGCCAGCAGCCAGAATCCGGGACAAAAAGCGGGGGAGCAGTACTTC.

This clone was picked up one time. This chain joins TRBV4-3 and TRBJ2-1; D is tentatively TRBD1 or TRBD2 (5 bases each). V was cut by 0 bases and J by 8 bases, with 14 bases left in between. The CDR3 contains 15 residues. Germline CDR1 is LGHNA and CDR2 is YSLEER. CDR3 nucleotides: TGCGCCAGCAGCCAAGATGAGACAGCCGGGGATGAGCAGTTCTTC. This gives the protein CASSQDETAGDEQFF.

This chain uses TRBV9 with TRBJ1-3; possibly TRBD1 for D (5 bases). The CDR3 extends over 15 amino acids. The V gene's germline CDR1 is SGDLS and CDR2 YYNGEE. The V end lost 4 bases, the J end lost 7 bases, and 18 bases lay between the germline ends. The CDR3 loop reads CASSPPPGRANTIYF. The CDR3 region has the DNA TGTGCCAGCAGCCCCCCTCCGGGCAGGGCGAACACCATATATTTT. Together with reference TRBV9 and TRBJ1-3, the CDR3 gives the full variable domain: DSGVTQTPKHLITATGQRVTLRCSPRSGDLSVYWYQQSLDQGLQFLIQYYNGEERAKGNILERFSAQQFPDLHSELNLSSLELGDSALYFCASSPPPGRANTIYFGEGSWLTVV.

This chain uses TRBV5-1 with TRBJ2-1, with D perhaps TRBD2 (6 bases). Trimming removed 6 bases from V and 1 base from J, with 11 bases in between. Germline-derived CDR1 and CDR2 are SGHRS and YFSETQ. The CDR3 covers 14 residues. The chain's CDR3 is CASTVAESYNEQFF. As DNA, the CDR3 is TGCGCCAGCACTGTAGCGGAGTCCTACAATGAGCAGTTCTTC.

The chain recombines TRBV18 with TRBJ2-5; the D gene is possibly TRBD2 (5 bases). Germline CDR1 and CDR2: KGHSH and LQKENI. The ends were cut back, 6 bases at V and 5 bases at J, with 13 bases in the middle. The CDR3 is made up of 13 amino acids. DNA of the CDR3: TGTGCCAGCTCGTCCACTAGGTTCGAGACCCAGTACTTC. Protein sequence: CASSSTRFETQYF.

The gene calls are TRBV7-9 and TRBJ2-2; D gene uncertain. This CDR3 contains 15 residues. Germline assignment: CDR1 SEHNR and CDR2 FQNEAQ (reference sequence). V lost 5 bases to trimming and J lost 4 bases, with 14 bases between them. The CDR3 region has the DNA TGTGCCAGCAGCCCACCGAACCCTCTCACCGGGGAGCTGTTTTTT. It yields the protein CASSPPNPLTGELFF. Filled out from reference TRBV7-9 and TRBJ2-2, the complete variable domain reads DTGVSQNPRHKITKRGQNVTFRCDPISEHNRLYWYRQTLGQGPEFLTYFQNEAQLEKSRLLSDRFSAERPKGSFSTLEIQRTEQGDSAMYLCASSPPNPLTGELFFGEGSRLTVL.

V is TRBV6-5 and J is TRBJ1-2, with D maybe TRBD1 (6 bases). Germline CDR1 reads MNHEY; CDR2 reads SVGAGI. V lost 5 bases to trimming and J lost 8 bases, with 18 bases between them. This CDR3 is built from 14 residues. The CDR3 coding sequence is TGTGCCAGCAGTCCACTCCTGGGGGGCTGGGGCTACACCTTC. Translation gives CASSPLLGGWGYTF.

The V and J genes are TRBV28 and TRBJ2-3, with 8 bases fitting TRBD2. The CDR3 extends over 12 amino acids. CDR1 MDHEN and CDR2 SYDVKM come from the germline V gene. V shed 11 bases and J 3 bases; nucleotides not matched to a gene: 4. CDR3 amino acids: CAGSGTTDTQYF. CDR3 DNA sequence: TGTGCCGGTAGCGGGACTACAGATACGCAGTATTTT.

The V and J genes are TRBV5-6 and TRBJ2-1; D is unresolved. Germline values: CDR1 SGHDT, CDR2 YYEEEE. This CDR3 has 14 amino acids. Deletions cut 2 bases from V and 4 bases from J, with 10 bases between. This CDR3 reads CASSFEGYYNEQFF. CDR3 DNA sequence: TGTGCCAGCAGCTTTGAAGGGTATTACAATGAGCAGTTCTTC.

CDR3 DNA sequence: TGTGCCAGCAGTTTAACAGAGTACCAAGAGACCCAGTACTTC. Amino acids: CASSLTEYQETQYF. The rearrangement links TRBV28 to TRBJ2-5; D unclear. CDR1 is MDHEN and CDR2 is SYDVKM in the germline V gene. V was trimmed by 2 bases and J by 0 bases, leaving 7 bases between them. This CDR3 region has 14 residues.